These T cell receptor beta chains were read from a single sample in a study of T cells in narcolepsy. Profiled with immunoSEQ multiplex PCR; TCRdb holds only in-frame clones, not every one. The data contain 30,000 or so clones, around four fifths of them seen just once; the ten biggest clones take up roughly 0.99%. Sequencing input: CD45RA- memory CD4+ T cells from PBMCs. The receptors were gathered from a human donor with narcolepsy. CDR3s include the opening cysteine and the closing phenylalanine or tryptophan. The order of the fields is clone size, D gene, V gene, J gene, CDR3 DNA, CDR3 protein. A D gene is named only where the DNA matches it firmly. A row's size may be missing; if present it is once, few, many or a size class.

>-|-|TRBV6-4|TRBJ2-1
TGTGCCACCTCTGCGGTTTATCGGGCCAATGAGCAGTTCTTC
CATSAVYRANEQFF
>-|-|TRBV27|TRBJ1-1
TGTGCCAGCACCCCTCACGAGGGCACTGAAGCTTTCTTT
CASTPHEGTEAFF
>-|-|TRBV30|TRBJ2-7
TGTGCCTGGAGTGGGGGACAATACGAGCAGTACTTC
CAWSGGQYEQYF
>-|TRBD2|TRBV5-4|TRBJ2-5
TGTGCCAGCAGCTCCACTAGCGGGAGAATTGAAGAGACCCAGTACTTC
CASSSTSGRIEETQYF
>-|-|TRBV6-6|TRBJ1-2
TGTGCCAGCAGTTACTCGGCTTTTTATGGCTACACCTTC
CASSYSAFYGYTF
>once|-|TRBV5-1|TRBJ2-5
TGCGCCAGCAGCTTGTCGGCGGCCCAAGAGACCCAGTACTTC
CASSLSAAQETQYF
>-|-|TRBV27|TRBJ2-7
TGTGCCAGCAGTCCTCGGCTAGGATTGGGTACCTACGAGCAGTACTTC
CASSPRLGLGTYEQYF
>-|TRBD2|TRBV5-4|TRBJ2-7
TGTGCCAGCAGCCGACTAAGCGGGGGGACCGAGCAGTACTTC
CASSRLSGGTEQYF
>-|-|TRBV28|TRBJ2-2
TGTGCCAGCAGCTCCCAGGGGCCCCACTCCAGCACCGGGGAGCTGTTTTTT
CASSSQGPHSSTGELFF
>few|TRBD2|TRBV29-1|TRBJ2-1
TGCAGCGGACGCCTAGCGGGCCTTAACAATGAGCAGTTCTTC
CSGRLAGLNNEQFF